These 18 T cell receptor beta chains originate from one sample sequenced in a study of T cell changes during pregnancy in multiple sclerosis. Using immunoSEQ multiplex PCR, the repertoire was profiled, and TCRdb retains in-frame clones only, with some absent. Among 85,000 to 100,000 clones listed, approximately 92% were seen once. The specimen was peripheral blood, collected in the first trimester of pregnancy. Receptor source: a female donor with multiple sclerosis, enrolled in a pregnancy study.

The chain uses TRBV5-1 and TRBJ2-2; 8 nucleotides agree with TRBD2. Per germline, CDR1 SGHRS and CDR2 YFSETQ. CDR3 length: 15 residues. V trimming: 0 bases; J trimming: 6 bases; junction bases outside the gene matches: 4. In DNA form, the CDR3 reads TGCGCCAGCAGCTTGGGGAGCGGGAGTGCCGGGGAGCTGTTTTTT. This encodes CASSLGSGSAGELFF.

This rearrangement joins TRBV28 to TRBJ2-7; the D gene is possibly TRBD2 (5 bases). The CDR3 totals 13 residues. Germline V gene lookup returns CDR1 MDHEN and CDR2 SYDVKM. V lost 8 bases to trimming and J lost 2 bases, with 13 bases between them. The CDR3 sequence: CASAYGVPYEQYF. CDR3 coding DNA: TGTGCCAGCGCCTACGGGGTTCCCTACGAGCAGTACTTC.

The DNA of the CDR3 is TGCGCCAGCAGTGAGAGGAGGGGGCTGGGTGAGCAGTTCTTC. It is translated as CASSERRGLGEQFF. The chain recombines TRBV10-1 with TRBJ2-1; D possibly corresponds to TRBD1 (7 bases). CDR1 is WNHNN and CDR2 is SYGVQD in the germline V gene (reference sequence). V was clipped by 2 bases and J by 9 bases, with 14 bases between them. The CDR3 spans 14 residues.

This chain links TRBV5-1 with TRBJ2-7; 10 bases align to TRBD2. This CDR3 spans 16 amino acids. Germline loops: CDR1 SGHRS, CDR2 YFSETQ. With 2 bases clipped from V and 6 bases from J, the junction kept 11 bases outside the gene matches. CDR3 region: CASSFGGAGGPREQYF. In DNA, the CDR3 is TGCGCCAGCAGCTTTGGGGGAGCGGGAGGGCCCCGCGAGCAGTACTTC.

This clone came up once. The chain joins TRBV13 to TRBJ2-5, with D unresolved. CDR3 length: 15 amino acids. The V and J ends lost 5 bases and 1 base respectively, with 14 bases between them. CDR1 is PRHDT and CDR2 is FYEKMQ in the germline V gene (reference sequence). CDR3 amino acids: CASSPNHPGQETQYF. Written as DNA, the CDR3 is TGTGCCAGCAGCCCTAATCATCCCGGCCAAGAGACCCAGTACTTC.

The chain carries TRBV28 and TRBJ1-1, with TRBD1 as a possible D gene (6 bases). The CDR3 contains 13 residues. V lost 7 bases and J lost 3, with 12 bases in between. Germline V CDR1 and CDR2: MDHEN, SYDVKM. CDR3 sequence (DNA): TGTGCCAGCAAATACAGGGAGTACACTGAAGCTTTCTTT. This codes for CASKYREYTEAFF.

The CDR3 DNA is TGTGCCAGCAGCTTAGATAGGCAACTAGGGCAGTTCTTC. It codes for CASSLDRQLGQFF. This sequence joins TRBV7-2 and TRBJ2-1; D is possibly TRBD2 (5 bases). CDR3 size: 13 residues. Germline V lookup: CDR1 SGHTA, CDR2 FQGNSA. V lost 1 base, J lost 12 bases, and 13 bases lay in between. The full variable domain, in which reference TRBV7-2 and TRBJ2-1 provide the parts outside the CDR3, is GAGVSQSPSNKVTEKGKDVELRCDPISGHTALYWYRQSLGQGLEFLIYFQGNSAPDKSGLPSDRFSAERTGGSVSTLTIQRTQQEDSAVYLCASSLDRQLGQFFGPGTRLTVL.

This clone showed up just a few times. CDR3 DNA: TGCAGCGCCCGGACAGGGGGGGGTAGCAATCAGCCCCAGCATTTT. This sequence encodes CSARTGGGSNQPQHF. The chain employs TRBV29-1 and TRBJ1-5; TRBD1 matches at 10 bases. The CDR3 is 15 residues long. Germline lookup yields CDR1 SQVTM and CDR2 ANQGSEA. Trimming took 7 bases from V and 0 from J; bases not matched to a gene: 6.

The rearrangement links TRBV28 to TRBJ1-3, with D unresolved. V lost 3 bases and J lost 0, with 9 bases in between. Per the germline V gene, CDR1 is MDHEN and CDR2 is SYDVKM. The length of the CDR3 is 15 residues. CDR3 nucleotides: TGTGCCAGCAGTTTGGGCAGCTACTCTGGAAACACCATATATTTT. Its protein is CASSLGSYSGNTIYF. The complete variable domain, with remaining parts taken from reference TRBV28 and TRBJ1-3, reads DVKVTQSSRYLVKRTGEKVFLECVQDMDHENMFWYRQDPGLGLRLIYFSYDVKMKEKGDIPEGYSVSREKKERFSLILESASTNQTSMYLCASSLGSYSGNTIYFGEGSWLTVV.

The V gene is TRBV7-2, the J gene TRBJ2-2; 10 positions agree with TRBD1. The V gene end was trimmed by 6 bases and the J gene end by 4 bases; junction bases not matched to a gene: 5. The CDR3 extends over 15 amino acids. From germline, CDR1 is SGHTA and CDR2 FQGNSA. DNA of the CDR3: TGTGCCAGCAGTATTCGACAGGGGGCCACCGGGGAGCTGTTTTTT. It encodes CASSIRQGATGELFF.

The chain employs TRBV29-1 and TRBJ2-7, with 8 bases matching TRBD2. The V gene's germline CDR1 is SQVTM and CDR2 ANQGSEA. V was pared by 6 bases and J by 0 bases, with 7 bases of the junction left unmatched. The CDR3 extends over 14 amino acids. For the CDR3, the DNA is TGCAGCGTCAAAGCGGGAGCGGACTCCTACGAGCAGTACTTC. It translates to CSVKAGADSYEQYF.

The V gene is TRBV7-9, the J gene TRBJ2-5, with D perhaps TRBD1 (6 bases). The V end lost 5 bases, the J end lost 4 bases, and 11 bases lay between the germline ends. The V gene's germline CDR1 is SEHNR and CDR2 FQNEAQ (reference sequence). This CDR3 contains 13 residues. The CDR3 protein is CASSPAGAETQYF. CDR3 in DNA: TGTGCCAGCAGCCCAGCAGGGGCAGAGACCCAGTACTTC.

The V gene is TRBV11-2, the J gene TRBJ2-3; TRBD2 agrees at 11 bases. Germline CDR1 SGHAT, CDR2 FQNNGV. V shed 5 bases and J 0 bases; nucleotides not matched to a gene: 4. There are 16 residues in the CDR3. CDR3 amino acids: CASSPRLAGSTDTQYF. The DNA of the CDR3 is TGTGCCAGCAGCCCGCGACTAGCGGGAAGCACAGATACGCAGTATTTT.

The chain couples TRBV28 to TRBJ1-1; the D gene is possibly TRBD1 (5 bases). V lost 3 bases and J lost 7, with 24 bases in between. CDR1 is MDHEN, CDR2 SYDVKM, per germline. The CDR3 is 17 amino acids. DNA for the CDR3: TGTGCCAGCAGTTTCCGGGCGACCAGGGCACCCTCTAATGAAGCTTTCTTT. Translating gives CASSFRATRAPSNEAFF.

The chain combines TRBV7-2 with TRBJ2-1; TRBD2 matches at 9 bases. With 1 base clipped from V and 6 bases from J, the junction kept 7 bases outside the gene matches. The CDR3 loop spans 16 amino acids. The germline V gene has CDR1 SGHTA and CDR2 FQGNSA. CDR3 protein: CASSLEPLAGLNEQFF. The DNA of the CDR3 is TGTGCCAGCAGCTTAGAGCCACTAGCGGGTCTCAATGAGCAGTTCTTC.

This clone is a singleton in its sample. V gene TRBV11-2 combines with J gene TRBJ2-3, with 8 bases identical to TRBD1. V was clipped by 5 bases and J by 4 bases; unmatched bases: 8. From germline, CDR1 is SGHAT and CDR2 FQNNGV. The length of the CDR3 is 15 residues. The CDR3 sequence is CASSGRTGLADTQYF. The CDR3 DNA reads TGTGCCAGCAGCGGGCGGACAGGGCTGGCAGATACGCAGTATTTT.

The J gene is TRBJ1-2, the V gene TRBV4-1; D unclear. Trimming left V 1 base short and J 0 bases short, with 6 bases between. From germline, CDR1 is MGHRA and CDR2 YSYEKL. The length of the CDR3 is 14 residues. CDR3 nucleotide sequence: TGCGCCAGCAGCCAAGTAGCCTCTAACTATGGCTACACCTTC. It yields the protein CASSQVASNYGYTF.

V is TRBV5-4 and J is TRBJ1-1, with D possibly TRBD1 on 6 matching bases. V shed 4 bases and J shed 7 bases, with 14 bases lying between them. Germline V gives CDR1 SGHNT, CDR2 YYREEE (reference sequence). This CDR3 contains 13 residues. The CDR3 DNA follows: TGTGCCAGCAGCCCTTCCGGGACAATTGAAGCTTTCTTT. Protein product: CASSPSGTIEAFF. Full variable domain (remainder filled in from reference TRBV5-4 and TRBJ1-1): ETGVTQSPTHLIKTRGQQVTLRCSSQSGHNTVSWYQQALGQGPQFIFQYYREEENGRGNFPPRFSGLQFPNYSSELNVNALELDDSALYLCASSPSGTIEAFFGQGTRLTVV.